Below, 25 T cell receptor beta chains from the same sample are listed, as sequenced in a study of shared clonotypes between healthy human individuals. Using immunoSEQ multiplex PCR, the repertoire was profiled, and TCRdb retains in-frame clones only, with some absent. This table holds about 2 million clones, roughly 94% found once. Naive CD8 cells, CD45RO-negative and positively selected for CCR7, excluded terminally differentiated effector memory CD45RA+ cells. The specimen was naive CD8+ T cells sorted from blood. These TCRs come from a man aged 18 to 29 in good health.

The genes are TRBV4-1 and TRBJ2-1; a possible D gene is TRBD1 (6 bases). The V end lost 1 base, the J end lost 8 bases, and 15 bases lay between the germline ends. Germline assignment: CDR1 MGHRA and CDR2 YSYEKL. The CDR3 extends over 15 amino acids. CDR3 sequence: CASSQGDKGDYEQFF. The CDR3 DNA is TGCGCCAGCAGCCAAGGTGACAAGGGGGATTATGAGCAGTTCTTC.

The count of this clone is one. Other DNA sequences of this sample code for an identical CDR3. The chain uses TRBV27 and TRBJ1-6; D remains ambiguous. Germline loops: CDR1 MNHEY, CDR2 SMNVEV (reference sequence). Trimming cost V 3 bases and J 4 bases, with 4 bases left between them. The CDR3 has 13 residues. CDR3 sequence (DNA): TGTGCCAGCAGTTTGGGTTATAATTCACCCCTCCACTTT. Translating gives CASSLGYNSPLHF.

The chain has TRBV11-2 and TRBJ2-5; D uncertain. The CDR3 covers 14 residues. The germline V gene encodes CDR1 SGHAT and CDR2 FQNNGV. V lost 0 bases to trimming and J lost 2 bases, with 7 bases between them. CDR3 in amino acids: CASSLDRYQETQYF. CDR3 in DNA: TGTGCCAGCAGCTTAGACAGGTATCAAGAGACCCAGTACTTC. Based on the CDR3 plus reference TRBV11-2 and TRBJ2-5, the full variable domain is EAGVAQSPRYKIIEKRQSVAFWCNPISGHATLYWYQQILGQGPKLLIQFQNNGVVDDSQLPKDRFSAERLKGVDSTLKIQPAKLEDSAVYLCASSLDRYQETQYFGPGTRLLVL.

The chain uses TRBV27 and TRBJ2-7; D ambiguous. CDR1 MNHEY and CDR2 SMNVEV come from the germline V gene (reference sequence). The CDR3 totals 13 residues. V was shortened by 4 bases and J by 0 bases, with 7 bases between the two germline ends. The chain's CDR3 is CASSSFSSYEQYF. CDR3 coding DNA: TGTGCCAGCAGTTCCTTTAGCTCCTACGAGCAGTACTTC.

The J gene is TRBJ2-1, the V gene TRBV7-6, with a weak D call TRBD2 (6 bases). Germline CDR1 is SGHVS and CDR2 is FNYEAQ. CDR3 length: 16 amino acids. The V end was cut by 5 bases, the J end by 0 bases, with 14 bases between. The CDR3 DNA sequence: TGTGCCAGCAGCCCCAAGCGGGTAAGCTCCTACAATGAGCAGTTCTTC. Protein sequence: CASSPKRVSSYNEQFF.

This clone has just a few counts. This CDR3 reads CASSHDITIKGVNSPLHF. In DNA form, the CDR3 reads TGTGCCAGTAGTCACGATATCACCATCAAAGGGGTGAATTCACCCCTCCACTTT. V usage is TRBV19 and J usage is TRBJ1-6; D perhaps matches TRBD1 (5 bases). The V and J ends lost 5 bases and 7 bases respectively, with 24 bases between them. Per germline, CDR1 LNHDA and CDR2 SQIVND (reference sequence). The CDR3 extends over 18 amino acids.

V is TRBV4-3 and J is TRBJ2-3; TRBD2 matches at 12 bases. The V gene end was trimmed by 0 bases and the J gene end by 1 base; junction bases not matched to a gene: 5. From germline, CDR1 is LGHNA and CDR2 YSLEER. The CDR3 runs 18 residues. CDR3 coding DNA: TGCGCCAGCAGCCAAGACCCGGGACTAGCGGGCCGCACAGATACGCAGTATTTT. It encodes CASSQDPGLAGRTDTQYF.

The V call is TRBV30, the J call TRBJ2-1; D is possibly TRBD1 (5 bases). The CDR3 sequence is 12 residues long. Germline V gives CDR1 GTSNPN, CDR2 SVGIG (reference sequence). V was shortened by 1 base and J by 13 bases, with 14 bases between the two germline ends. CDR3 coding DNA: TGTGCCTGGAGTGCAGTCGACAGAGTACAGTTCTTC. Encoded protein: CAWSAVDRVQFF.

Details on this clone: The sample carries other DNA sequences with the same CDR3. V is TRBV2 and J is TRBJ1-2, with unresolved D. The V end was cut by 4 bases, the J end by 8 bases, with 8 bases between. This CDR3 spans 11 amino acids. Germline V gene data show CDR1 as SNHLY and CDR2 as FYNNEI. The CDR3 sequence is CASSAGGGYTF. The DNA of the CDR3 is TGTGCCAGCAGTGCGGGAGGCGGCTACACCTTC.

The sample holds one count of this clone. The sample carries other DNA sequences with the same CDR3. The V gene is TRBV6-1, the J gene TRBJ2-7; 10 nucleotides agree with TRBD2. The CDR3 loop spans 15 amino acids. The junction had 2 bases not matched to a gene; V was cut back by 1 base and J by 2 bases. The germline CDR1 and CDR2 sequences are MNHNS and SASEGT. The CDR3 is CASSEGLAGPYEQYF. The CDR3 region has the DNA TGTGCCAGCAGTGAAGGACTAGCGGGCCCCTACGAGCAGTACTTC.

The rearrangement joins TRBV6-5 to TRBJ2-5; maybe TRBD2 (5 bases). The length of the CDR3 is 15 residues. Germline V gene lookup returns CDR1 MNHEY and CDR2 SVGAGI. Trimming took 0 bases from V and 6 from J, leaving 14 bases between them. The CDR3 sequence is CASSYSEGPLKTQYF. For the CDR3, the DNA is TGTGCCAGCAGTTACTCCGAGGGCCCTTTGAAGACCCAGTACTTC.

In the case of this clone: This sample also contains other DNA sequences that code for the same CDR3. The chain has TRBV27 and TRBJ2-6, with D tentatively TRBD1 (5 bases). V lost 2 bases and J 1 base, leaving 9 bases between the germline ends. This CDR3 region has 16 residues. Germline loops: CDR1 MNHEY, CDR2 SMNVEV (reference sequence). The CDR3: CASSLLQGSGANVLTF. CDR3 bases: TGTGCCAGCAGTTTACTTCAGGGTTCTGGGGCCAACGTCCTGACTTTC.

The rearrangement joins TRBV28 to TRBJ1-1; no definite D call. V was cut by 4 bases and J by 5 bases, with 14 bases left in between. CDR1 is MDHEN and CDR2 is SYDVKM in the germline V gene. This CDR3 contains 14 residues. In DNA, the CDR3 is TGTGCCAGCAGTTATGGGGAGGGTTTTACTGAAGCTTTCTTT. Amino acid sequence: CASSYGEGFTEAFF.

The chain employs TRBV10-2 and TRBJ2-7; 8 bases line up with TRBD2. Germline CDR1 reads WSHSY; CDR2 reads SAAADI. The CDR3 runs 15 residues. With V trimmed by 3 bases and J by 1 base, 5 bases remained unmatched. The CDR3, as DNA: TGCGCCAGCAGTGATGGGGGGACTAGTTCCTACGAGCAGTACTTC. This encodes CASSDGGTSSYEQYF.

The rearrangement links TRBV6-1 to TRBJ2-1; D is uncertain. Germline V gene lookup returns CDR1 MNHNS and CDR2 SASEGT. V was trimmed by 8 bases and J by 6 bases, leaving 5 bases between them. This CDR3 has 10 residues. The chain's CDR3 is CASEANEQFF. CDR3 DNA sequence: TGTGCCAGCGAGGCCAATGAGCAGTTCTTC.

The chain couples TRBV27 to TRBJ1-5; D may be TRBD1 (5 bases). With 6 bases removed from V and 6 bases from J, the gap between germline ends came to 15 bases. Germline V gives CDR1 MNHEY, CDR2 SMNVEV (reference sequence). This CDR3 has 14 amino acids. CDR3 sequence: CASSSGTGFQPQHF. The DNA for the CDR3 is TGTGCCAGCAGCTCGGGGACGGGTTTTCAGCCCCAGCATTTT.

About this clone itself: In the same sample, other DNA sequences code for this CDR3. V is TRBV5-1 and J is TRBJ2-3; 8 bases map to TRBD1. The CDR3 length is 14 residues. Germline CDR1 is SGHRS and CDR2 is YFSETQ. With V trimmed by 3 bases and J by 4 bases, 4 bases remained unmatched. The CDR3 nucleotides are TGCGCCAGCAGCTCCGGACAGGGAGCAGATACGCAGTATTTT. Residues: CASSSGQGADTQYF.

As regards this clone: Other DNA sequences in this specimen translate into the identical CDR3. The CDR3 region has the DNA TGTGCCAGCAGTTTGACAGGGGCGACCTACGAGCAGTACTTC. Its translation is CASSLTGATYEQYF. The rearrangement uses TRBV27 and TRBJ2-7; 8 positions match TRBD1. The germline V gene encodes CDR1 MNHEY and CDR2 SMNVEV (reference sequence). The CDR3 has 14 amino acids. After removal of 3 bases from V and 2 bases from J, the junction contained 3 bases not matched to a gene.

This clone was observed a single time. The chain combines TRBV9 with TRBJ2-5; 10 bases are shared with TRBD2. The CDR3 loop spans 16 amino acids. CDR1 and CDR2 from the germline V gene are SGDLS and YYNGEE. Trimming at V came to 4 bases and at J to 5 bases, leaving 11 bases not matched to a gene. The CDR3 sequence: CASSSTTLTSGETQYF. CDR3 in DNA: TGTGCCAGCAGCTCTACCACGTTGACTAGCGGGGAGACCCAGTACTTC.

The rearrangement joins TRBV28 to TRBJ2-7; D might be TRBD2 (6 bases). The CDR3 contains 14 residues. CDR1 and CDR2 from the germline V gene are MDHEN and SYDVKM. Between the trimmed V and J ends, which lost 2 bases and 6 bases, there was a span of 14 bases. CDR3 sequence: CASSLLGGGGEQYF. CDR3 nucleotide sequence: TGTGCCAGCAGTTTACTGGGGGGAGGCGGCGAGCAGTACTTC.

As regards this clone: The identical CDR3 is also encoded by other nucleotide sequences in the sample. The V and J genes are TRBV5-1 and TRBJ2-1; 8 nucleotides agree with TRBD1. The length of the CDR3 is 15 residues. V lost 0 bases to trimming and J lost 3 bases; unmatched junction nucleotides: 2. The germline gives CDR1 SGHRS, CDR2 YFSETQ. In nucleotides, the CDR3 is TGCGCCAGCAGCTTGGCAGGGGGCGACTACAATGAGCAGTTCTTC. Translating it yields CASSLAGGDYNEQFF. Complete variable domain (other parts from reference TRBV5-1 and TRBJ2-1): KAGVTQTPRYLIKTRGQQVTLSCSPISGHRSVSWYQQTPGQGLQFLFEYFSETQRNKGNFPGRFSGRQFSNSRSEMNVSTLELGDSALYLCASSLAGGDYNEQFFGPGTRLTVL.

The chain combines TRBV6-5 with TRBJ1-1, with TRBD1 as a possible D gene (6 bases). Germline V CDR1 and CDR2: MNHEY, SVGAGI. Trimming pared 0 bases from V and 1 base from J, leaving 12 bases between. The CDR3 has 16 residues. CDR3 loop: CASSYSYGGANTEAFF. The CDR3 nucleotides are TGTGCCAGCAGTTACTCGTACGGGGGCGCGAACACTGAAGCTTTCTTT.

Notes on this clone: This CDR3 is also generated by other DNA sequences in the sample. This CDR3 reads CASSIGQAYEQYF. The CDR3 DNA reads TGTGCCAGTAGTATCGGGCAGGCCTACGAGCAGTACTTC. V gene TRBV19 combines with J gene TRBJ2-7; D unresolved. V was trimmed by 3 bases and J by 2 bases, leaving 8 bases between them. The germline V gene has CDR1 LNHDA and CDR2 SQIVND (reference sequence). The CDR3 spans 13 residues.

The chain combines TRBV4-1 with TRBJ1-6; TRBD1 aligns across 8 bases. V gave up 3 bases and J gave up 13 bases; unmatched junction bases: 20. Per germline, CDR1 MGHRA and CDR2 YSYEKL. The CDR3 runs 18 residues. The CDR3: CASSQVDWTGKYASPLHF. CDR3 DNA: TGCGCCAGCAGCCAGGTGGATTGGACAGGGAAGTATGCGTCGCCCCTCCACTTT.

The chain employs TRBV7-9 and TRBJ2-1, with 8 bases matching TRBD2. The V and J ends lost 0 bases and 0 bases, in that order; junction bases with no gene match: 4. Germline CDR1 and CDR2: SEHNR and FQNEAQ (reference sequence). The CDR3 sequence is 17 residues long. The CDR3 sequence is CASSLAPSGFSYNEQFF. In DNA form, the CDR3 reads TGTGCCAGCAGCTTAGCGCCTAGCGGGTTCTCCTACAATGAGCAGTTCTTC.